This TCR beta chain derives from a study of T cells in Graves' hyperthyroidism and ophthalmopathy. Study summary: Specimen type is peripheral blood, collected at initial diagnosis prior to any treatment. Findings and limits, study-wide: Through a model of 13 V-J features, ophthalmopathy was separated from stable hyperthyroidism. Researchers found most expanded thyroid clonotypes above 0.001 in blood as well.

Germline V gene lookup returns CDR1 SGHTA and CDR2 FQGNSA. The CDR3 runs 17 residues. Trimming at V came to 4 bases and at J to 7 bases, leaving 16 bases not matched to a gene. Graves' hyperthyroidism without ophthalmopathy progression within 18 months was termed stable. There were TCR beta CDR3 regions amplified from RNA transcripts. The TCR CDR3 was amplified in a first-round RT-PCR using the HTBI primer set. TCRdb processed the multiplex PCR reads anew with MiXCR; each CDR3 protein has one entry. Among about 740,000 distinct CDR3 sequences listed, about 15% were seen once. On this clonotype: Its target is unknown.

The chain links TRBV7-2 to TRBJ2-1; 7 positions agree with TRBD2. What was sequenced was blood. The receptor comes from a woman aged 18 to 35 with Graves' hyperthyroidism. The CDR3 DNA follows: TGTGCCAGCAGCTCCCAATCGCTAGCGGACCATCGAAATGAGCAGTTCTTC. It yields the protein CASSSQSLADHRNEQFF. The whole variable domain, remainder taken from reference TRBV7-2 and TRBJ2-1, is GAGVSQSPSNKVTEKGKDVELRCDPISGHTALYWYRQSLGQGLEFLIYFQGNSAPDKSGLPSDRFSAERTGGSVSTLTIQRTQQEDSAVYLCASSSQSLADHRNEQFFGPGTRLTVL.